The rows below give T cell receptor beta chains drawn from one sample of a study of PD-1 blockade in classical Hodgkin lymphoma. Assay: immunoSEQ multiplex PCR; the TCRdb copy retains only in-frame clones and omits some. The repertoire includes around 4,000 clones, around 70% of them detected once, and roughly 51% sits in the top ten. The specimen was peripheral blood mononuclear cells (PBMCs), collected at baseline. These receptors came from a human donor with classical Hodgkin lymphoma. The CDR3 runs from the conserved cysteine through the conserved F or W. Each record gives: J gene, D gene, V gene, clone size, CDR3 protein, CDR3 DNA. A D gene is named only where the DNA matches it firmly. For some rows the clone size is stated as once, few or many, or as a class when expanded; others skip it.

j_gene: TRBJ2-2
d_gene: TRBD2
v_gene: TRBV5-4
abundance: .
CDR3aa: CASSLSGGGELFF
CDR3nt: TGTGCCAGCAGCTTATCGGGGGGCGGGGAGCTGTTTTTT

j_gene: TRBJ2-5
d_gene: TRBD2
v_gene: TRBV28
abundance: once
CDR3aa: CASSPLAGERETQYF
CDR3nt: TGTGCCAGCAGTCCGCTAGCGGGAGAGAGGGAGACCCAGTACTTC

j_gene: TRBJ1-1
d_gene: .
v_gene: TRBV7-2
abundance: .
CDR3aa: CASSLNSPGMNTEAFF
CDR3nt: TGTGCCAGCAGCTTAAATTCTCCGGGAATGAACACTGAAGCTTTCTTT

j_gene: TRBJ1-5
d_gene: .
v_gene: TRBV4-3
abundance: .
CDR3aa: CASSPSLLGNQPQHF
CDR3nt: TGCGCCAGCAGCCCTTCGCTTTTGGGCAATCAGCCCCAGCATTTT

j_gene: TRBJ1-1
d_gene: .
v_gene: TRBV25-1
abundance: few
CDR3aa: CASSLPGTRNTEAFF
CDR3nt: TGTGCCAGCAGTCTTCCCGGGACACGGAACACTGAAGCTTTCTTT

j_gene: TRBJ2-1
d_gene: .
v_gene: TRBV19
abundance: .
CDR3aa: CASSMAGTNEQFF
CDR3nt: TGTGCCAGTAGTATGGCGGGGACCAATGAGCAGTTCTTC

j_gene: TRBJ2-1
d_gene: TRBD1
v_gene: TRBV5-1
abundance: .
CDR3aa: CASSSGGTGGNEQFF
CDR3nt: TGCGCCAGCAGCTCTGGTGGGACAGGGGGCAATGAGCAGTTCTTC

j_gene: TRBJ2-7
d_gene: .
v_gene: TRBV5-1
abundance: .
CDR3aa: CASSFKGMEQYF
CDR3nt: TGCGCCAGCAGCTTTAAAGGGATGGAGCAGTACTTC

j_gene: TRBJ2-5
d_gene: TRBD2
v_gene: TRBV28
abundance: .
CDR3aa: CASSFGTSGRLGETQYF
CDR3nt: TGTGCCAGCAGTTTTGGGACTAGCGGGAGACTGGGGGAGACCCAGTACTTC

j_gene: TRBJ2-3
d_gene: .
v_gene: TRBV5-1
abundance: .
CDR3aa: CASSFADTQYF
CDR3nt: TGCGCCAGCAGCTTTGCAGATACGCAGTATTTT

j_gene: TRBJ2-5
d_gene: .
v_gene: TRBV4-1
abundance: .
CDR3aa: CASSPVGGQETQYF
CDR3nt: TGCGCCAGCAGCCCCGTGGGAGGACAGGAGACCCAGTACTTC

j_gene: TRBJ2-7
d_gene: .
v_gene: TRBV7-9
abundance: once
CDR3aa: CASSSPGFGEQYF
CDR3nt: TGTGCCAGCAGCTCGCCCGGGTTTGGCGAGCAGTACTTC

j_gene: TRBJ1-1
d_gene: .
v_gene: TRBV4-2
abundance: .
CDR3aa: CASSPGTLEAFF
CDR3nt: TGTGCCAGCAGCCCCGGGACTTTAGAAGCTTTCTTT

j_gene: TRBJ1-1
d_gene: .
v_gene: TRBV28
abundance: .
CDR3aa: CASTEGRSVTEAFF
CDR3nt: TGTGCCAGCACCGAGGGGAGGTCGGTCACTGAAGCTTTCTTT

j_gene: TRBJ1-6
d_gene: .
v_gene: TRBV5-6
abundance: .
CDR3aa: CASSLGAGSSPLHF
CDR3nt: TGTGCCAGCAGCCTGGGGGCAGGGAGTTCACCCCTCCACTTT

j_gene: TRBJ1-4
d_gene: TRBD1
v_gene: TRBV27
abundance: .
CDR3aa: CASSFQGDEKLFF
CDR3nt: TGTGCCAGCAGTTTTCAGGGGGATGAAAAACTGTTTTTT

j_gene: TRBJ2-1
d_gene: .
v_gene: TRBV6-4
abundance: .
CDR3aa: CASSDSGSGFDEQFF
CDR3nt: TGTGCCAGCAGTGACTCGGGCAGTGGGTTCGATGAGCAGTTCTTC